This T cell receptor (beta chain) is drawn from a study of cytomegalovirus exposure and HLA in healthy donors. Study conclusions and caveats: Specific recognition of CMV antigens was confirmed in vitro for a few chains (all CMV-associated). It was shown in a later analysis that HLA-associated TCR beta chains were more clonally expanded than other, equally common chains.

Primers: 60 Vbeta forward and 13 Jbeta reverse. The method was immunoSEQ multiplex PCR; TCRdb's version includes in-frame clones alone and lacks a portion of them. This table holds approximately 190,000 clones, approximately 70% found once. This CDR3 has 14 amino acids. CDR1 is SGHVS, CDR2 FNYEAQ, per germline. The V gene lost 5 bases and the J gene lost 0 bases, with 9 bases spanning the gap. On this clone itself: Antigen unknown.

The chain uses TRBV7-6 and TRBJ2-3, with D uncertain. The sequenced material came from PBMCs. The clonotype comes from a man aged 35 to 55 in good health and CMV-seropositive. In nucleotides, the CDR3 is TGTGCCAGCAGCCAGAATCCTAGCACAGATACGCAGTATTTT. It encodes CASSQNPSTDTQYF.